The TCR beta chain under discussion was sequenced for a study of blood T cell repertoires in COVID-19. Study information: Acute and convalescent COVID-19 samples came from the United States, Italy and Spain. The cDNA or gDNA used as material had been derived from T cells, B-cell-depleted T cells, or PBMCs.

Deletions cut 5 bases from V and 0 bases from J, with 11 bases between. CDR3 length: 15 residues. The germline CDR1 and CDR2 sequences are KGHDR and SFDVKD. This clone is a singleton in its sample. Per the original methods: Counts of nucleated cells, estimated from reference gene primer amplification, were obtained. This table comes from immunoSEQ multiplex PCR, and its TCRdb copy is limited to in-frame clones, with some not included. Clone size and the V and J calls come from that table; the DNA yielded D and trimming. The table has a few hundred thousand clones, about 88% seen once. The chain employs TRBV24-1 and TRBJ2-3; D is unclear. The sample was peripheral blood. The sequence derives from a man between 60 and 75 years old with acute or convalescent COVID-19. CDR3 in DNA: TGTGCCACCAGTGGCCTGGTGGGCAGCACAGATACGCAGTATTTT. Its protein product is CATSGLVGSTDTQYF.